Described below is a single T cell receptor (beta chain) sequence and its context. What it binds is unknown. The sample is drawn from a study of T cell repertoires in cytomegalovirus infection. Study-level results: In two of eight donors, the top clonotype was HLA-C-restricted CMV-specific.

The CDR3 covers 13 residues. V was trimmed by 7 bases and J by 2 bases, leaving 11 bases between them. Germline-derived CDR1 and CDR2 are MNHGY and SAAAGT. TCRdb reanalysed the reads using MiXCR and keeps one entry per CDR3 protein. The repertoire includes 7,100 or so distinct CDR3 sequences, around 60% of them detected once, and 73% sits in the top ten. The receptor was isolated from a human donor in good health (CMV status not recorded). Some clones in this sample may be carry-over from other donors' samples. This rearrangement joins TRBV6-8 to TRBJ2-5; D possibly corresponds to TRBD2 (5 bases). The sequenced sample was PBMCs, sequenced either directly or after in vitro stimulation (not recorded which). The CDR3 spells CASTRGLQETQYF. CDR3 sequence (DNA): TGTGCCAGCACCCGAGGACTGCAAGAGACCCAGTACTTC.